Each of the 2 T cell receptor beta chains below was sequenced from the same sample in a study of Graves' ophthalmopathy and Graves' hyperthyroidism. Investigators amplified TCR beta CDR3 regions from RNA transcripts. Investigators did first-round RT-PCR with HTBI primers, then second-round multiplex PCR. TCRdb ran MiXCR on the multiplex PCR reads and lists one entry per CDR3 protein. The sample has almost 750,000 distinct CDR3 sequences; roughly 40% are singletons. The sequenced sample was peripheral blood. Receptors originate from an adult man with Graves' ophthalmopathy.

This chain joins TRBV15 and TRBJ1-1; no reliable D call. V was pared by 5 bases and J by 1 base, with 20 bases between. The CDR3 runs to 17 residues. Germline V lookup: CDR1 LNHNV, CDR2 YYDKDF (reference sequence). This CDR3 is CATSPLMGERPNTEAFF. In nucleotides, the CDR3 is TGTGCCACCAGCCCCCTAATGGGAGAGAGACCGAACACTGAAGCTTTCTTT.

In its sample, this clonotype was seen a few times. A much larger clone lies one base from this, so it may be a read error. Since the CDR3 does not end with the conserved phenylalanine or tryptophan, this likely comes from a read error. As DNA, the CDR3 is TGTGCCAGCAGCCATGGACAGGGTGGCTATGGCTACACCCTC. This gives the protein CASSHGQGGYGYTL. The V call is TRBV7-2, the J call TRBJ1-2; 8 nucleotides align to TRBD1. There are 14 residues in the CDR3. CDR1 and CDR2 (germline): SGHTA, FQGNSA. Losses at the gene ends were 5 bases for V and 4 bases for J; bases not matched to a gene: 6.